This T cell receptor (beta chain) was obtained from a study of siplizumab effects on memory and regulatory T cells. Sequencing of each sample assayed around 10^5 TCR templates. This table comes from immunoSEQ multiplex PCR, and its TCRdb copy is limited to in-frame clones, with some not included. The sample has tens of thousands of clones, roughly 89% seen once. The material sequenced was CD8+ T cells sorted from blood. The source is a human donor in good health.

This chain's CDR3 is CASSQVSGSVYNEQFF. Written as DNA, the CDR3 is TGTGCCAGCAGCCAAGTAAGCGGGAGCGTCTACAATGAGCAGTTCTTC. This rearrangement joins TRBV4-2 to TRBJ2-1; 8 positions agree with TRBD2. V was pared by 1 base and J by 3 bases, with 5 bases of the junction left unmatched. The CDR3 spans 16 residues. Germline V gene lookup returns CDR1 LGHNA and CDR2 YNFKEQ.